Each of the 8 T cell receptor beta chains below was sequenced from the same sample in a study of T cell responses to AZD1222 COVID-19 vaccine (TCRdb year 2021). Reading the label with the study, this specimen's time point is: baseline before first vaccination. Libraries were made using the immunoSEQ multiplex PCR assay. The immuneACCESS repertoire file appears here via TCRdb, limited to in-frame rearrangements. These files lack a portion of the clones; in checked studies, under half of the deficit traces to unresolved V genes, and the cause of the others is not known. In all, the sample holds 130,000 or so clones, and about 93% of those were seen once. Roughly 1% of the sample goes to the ten largest clones. The input for sequencing was peripheral blood, taken on day 0 of AZD1222 vaccination. All receptors derive from an adult in good health.

This sequence joins TRBV7-9 and TRBJ2-3, with 9 bases lining up with TRBD2. J was trimmed by 3 bases and V by 5 bases; bases with no gene match: 15. CDR3 length: 18 amino acids. The germline V gene has CDR1 SEHNR and CDR2 FQNEAQ (reference sequence). The chain's CDR3 is CASSPMRRSGGRTDTQYF. The CDR3 region has the DNA TGTGCCAGCAGCCCCATGAGGCGGAGCGGGGGGCGGACAGATACGCAGTATTTT.

This chain links TRBV18 with TRBJ2-1; TRBD1 might be the D (5 bases). Germline CDR1 KGHSH, CDR2 LQKENI. The CDR3 has 16 amino acids. V was pared by 1 base and J by 2 bases, with 12 bases between. CDR3 nucleotide sequence: TGTGCCAGCTCACCACTAAGGGGTTCGGCCTACAATGAGCAGTTCTTC. Its protein is CASSPLRGSAYNEQFF.

J is TRBJ1-1 and V is TRBV6-4; 9 bases fit TRBD1. Germline values: CDR1 MRHNA, CDR2 SNTAGT. The CDR3 is 15 residues long. The ends lost 5 bases at V and 3 bases at J; junction bases unmatched: 7. The CDR3 coding sequence is TGTGCCAGCAGTCCTGGGGGACAGGGATACACTGAAGCTTTCTTT. Its protein product is CASSPGGQGYTEAFF.

The CDR3 loop is CASSPVGARGKYF. The DNA for the CDR3 is TGTGCCAGCAGCCCTGTTGGGGCCAGGGGGAAGTACTTC. The J gene is TRBJ2-7, the V gene TRBV5-6, with TRBD1 matching over 7 bases. V lost 4 bases, J lost 11 bases, and 12 bases stayed unmatched. Looked up from germline, CDR1 is SGHDT and CDR2 is YYEEEE. CDR3 length: 13 amino acids.

This clone was detected only once. The chain combines TRBV23-1 with TRBJ1-2; tentatively, D is TRBD1 (5 bases). TRBV23-1 is designated an ORF whose function remains uncertain. The CDR3 totals 16 residues. Between the trimmed V and J ends, which lost 4 bases and 0 bases, there was a span of 15 bases. The CDR3 nucleotides read TGCGCCAGCAGTCCCCGGACCAGGGACGCTAACTATGGCTACACCTTC. It yields the protein CASSPRTRDANYGYTF.

The chain couples TRBV9 to TRBJ2-1; 7 bases are shared with TRBD2. CDR1 and CDR2 (germline): SGDLS, YYNGEE. V was clipped by 0 bases and J by 2 bases; unmatched bases: 2. The CDR3 runs to 15 residues. The CDR3 DNA reads TGTGCCAGCAGCGTAGGACTAGCTGCCTACAATGAGCAGTTCTTC. Translating it yields CASSVGLAAYNEQFF.

This clone has more than one count but fewer than ten. The chain uses TRBV10-3 and TRBJ1-5, with D possibly being TRBD1 (6 bases). CDR1 and CDR2 from the germline V gene are ENHRY and SYGVKD. The CDR3 is made up of 15 amino acids. Trimming shortened V by 3 bases and J by 5 bases, and 14 bases separated the two germline ends. CDR3 DNA sequence: TGTGCCATCAGTGATTCCAGGGGTCAGCATCAGCCCCAGCATTTT. The encoded protein is CAISDSRGQHQPQHF.

This chain connects TRBV7-8 to TRBJ1-4; D uncertain. Looked up from germline, CDR1 is SGHVS and CDR2 is FQNEAQ. V gave up 0 bases and J gave up 4 bases, with 6 bases separating them. This CDR3 has 14 amino acids. The DNA for the CDR3 is TGTGCCAGCAGCTTAGCTGGATTTAATGAAAAACTGTTTTTT. Protein product: CASSLAGFNEKLFF.